This is a list of T cell receptor beta chains from one sample in a study of cytomegalovirus exposure and HLA in healthy donors. Profiled with immunoSEQ multiplex PCR; TCRdb holds only in-frame clones, not every one. Of 130,000 or so clones listed, over 75% are singletons. The material sequenced was PBMCs. Source of these receptors: a woman in her 40s in good health and CMV-seronegative. CDR3s include the opening cysteine and the closing phenylalanine or tryptophan. D genes are given only for firm matches. Clone size, where shown, is once, few, many, or a class for clones that have expanded.

TRBD1,-,13,TRBV6-1,TRBJ1-4,CASRDREYEKLFF,TGTGCCAGTAGGGACAGGGAGTATGAAAAACTGTTTTTT
TRBD1,-,15,TRBV7-6,TRBJ2-2,CASSLSTGATGELFF,TGTGCCAGCAGCTTATCCACAGGGGCCACCGGGGAGCTGTTTTTT
TRBD2,-,15,TRBV5-4,TRBJ2-7,CASSHESGRAYEQYF,TGTGCCAGCAGCCACGAAAGCGGGAGGGCCTACGAGCAGTACTTC
TRBD2,few,17,TRBV14,TRBJ2-1,CASSQGRLRESNNEQFF,TGTGCCAGCAGCCAAGGAAGACTGCGGGAGAGTAACAATGAGCAGTTCTTC
-,-,14,TRBV5-4,TRBJ2-3,CASSTGQFADTQYF,TGTGCCAGCAGCACCGGACAGTTTGCTGATACGCAGTATTTT
-,-,14,TRBV10-1,TRBJ1-1,CASSEIGAGTEAFF,TGCGCCAGCAGTGAGATTGGAGCGGGCACTGAAGCTTTCTTT
TRBD2,-,14,TRBV7-9,TRBJ2-4,CASSWGTSGNIQYF,TGTGCCAGCAGTTGGGGGACTAGCGGAAACATTCAGTACTTC
-,-,13,TRBV27,TRBJ2-3,CASRRGGTDTQYF,TGTGCCAGCAGAAGAGGTGGGACAGATACGCAGTATTTT
TRBD2,-,14,TRBV5-1,TRBJ2-7,CASSLVGGEREQYF,TGCGCCAGCAGCTTGGTTGGGGGGGAGCGCGAGCAGTACTTC
-,-,12,TRBV11-2,TRBJ2-7,CASSLAHWGLFF,TGTGCCAGCAGCTTAGCTCATTGGGGGCTCTTCTTC
-,-,15,TRBV7-9,TRBJ2-3,CASSLVYRATDTQYF,TGTGCCAGCAGCTTAGTATACAGGGCCACAGATACGCAGTATTTT
-,-,15,TRBV9,TRBJ2-3,CASSYRRDFTDTQYF,TGTGCCAGCAGCTATCGCCGGGACTTCACAGATACGCAGTATTTT
TRBD2,-,14,TRBV7-2,TRBJ2-7,CASSTGLAVREQYF,TGTGCCAGCAGCACGGGACTAGCGGTGAGGGAGCAGTACTTC
-,-,13,TRBV2,TRBJ2-5,CAMHLAGEETQYF,TGTGCCATGCACCTGGCGGGTGAAGAGACCCAGTACTTC
-,-,18,TRBV11-2,TRBJ2-7,CASSPGGSGPLSSYEQYF,TGTGCCAGCAGCCCTGGGGGTAGCGGCCCCCTGAGCTCCTACGAGCAGTACTTC
-,few,15,TRBV4-3,TRBJ1-5,CASSQEGGPYQPQHF,TGCGCCAGCAGCCAAGAAGGGGGACCTTATCAGCCCCAGCATTTT